Below are 27 T cell receptor beta chains sequenced from a single sample in a study of blood T cell repertoires in COVID-19. Profiled with immunoSEQ multiplex PCR; TCRdb holds only in-frame clones, not every one. The repertoire holds fewer than 300,000 clones, with about 89% as singletons. Sequenced material: peripheral blood. These receptors all come from a woman in her twenties or thirties with COVID-19, enrolled during active disease.

This chain links TRBV12-5 with TRBJ2-3; 7 bases align to TRBD1. V was clipped by 5 bases and J by 0 bases; unmatched bases: 2. CDR3 length equals 14 residues. Germline-derived CDR1 and CDR2 are LGHNT and FRNRAP. The CDR3: CASGTGASTDTQYF. For the CDR3, the DNA is TGTGCTAGTGGTACAGGGGCGAGCACAGATACGCAGTATTTT.

The chain carries TRBV10-3 and TRBJ1-4; TRBD1 is a possible D gene (6 bases). Germline V gene sequence: CDR1 ENHRY, CDR2 SYGVKD. Deletions cut 3 bases from V and 7 bases from J, with 15 bases between. The CDR3 consists of 15 residues. CDR3 nucleotides: TGTGCCATCAGTGAAGGGGCGCAGGGGAGTGAAAAACTGTTTTTT. Translated, it gives CAISEGAQGSEKLFF.

This clone was recorded only once. V usage is TRBV24-1 and J usage is TRBJ2-3, with 9 bases aligning to TRBD1. V was clipped by 3 bases and J by 2 bases; unmatched bases: 5. This CDR3 has 16 residues. The germline CDR1 and CDR2 sequences are KGHDR and SFDVKD. The CDR3 bases are TGTGCCACCAGTGATGGCGGGACAGGGCCCACAGATACGCAGTATTTT. It encodes CATSDGGTGPTDTQYF.

The gene calls are TRBV28 and TRBJ1-2; 7 bases agree with TRBD1. Trimming took 5 bases from V and 4 from J; bases not matched to a gene: 10. CDR3 size: 15 residues. CDR1 MDHEN and CDR2 SYDVKM come from the germline V gene. The CDR3 region has the DNA TGTGCCAGCAGTCCCCCTGAGGACAGGAGCTATGGCTACACCTTC. Protein product: CASSPPEDRSYGYTF.

The chain has TRBV9 and TRBJ2-2, with 7 nucleotides matching TRBD1. This CDR3 region has 15 residues. Germline loops: CDR1 SGDLS, CDR2 YYNGEE. The J segment lost 1 base and the V segment lost 0 bases, leaving 0 bases of the junction unmatched. The CDR3: CASSVGTGNTGELFF. The CDR3 nucleotides read TGTGCCAGCAGCGTAGGGACAGGGAACACCGGGGAGCTGTTTTTT. Full variable domain (remainder filled in from reference TRBV9 and TRBJ2-2): DSGVTQTPKHLITATGQRVTLRCSPRSGDLSVYWYQQSLDQGLQFLIQYYNGEERAKGNILERFSAQQFPDLHSELNLSSLELGDSALYFCASSVGTGNTGELFFGEGSRLTVL.

The V and J genes are TRBV3-1 (or the pseudogene TRBV3-2) and TRBJ2-1, with 9 nucleotides matching TRBD2. CDR3 length: 16 amino acids. V was pared by 0 bases and J by 7 bases, with 7 bases of the junction left unmatched. CDR1 and CDR2 (germline): LGHDT, YNNKEL (reference sequence). The CDR3 loop reads CASSQDTSGLGNEQFF. In DNA form, the CDR3 reads TGTGCCAGCAGCCAAGATACTAGCGGGCTTGGAAATGAGCAGTTCTTC.

This clone was seen a few times. The gene calls are TRBV12-5 and TRBJ1-6, with 8 bases aligning to TRBD1. This CDR3 has 14 amino acids. J gave up 7 bases and V 2 bases, and 1 base lay outside the gene matches. Germline V lookup: CDR1 LGHNT, CDR2 FRNRAP. CDR3 sequence reads: CASGLQGANSPLHF. The CDR3, as DNA: TGTGCTAGTGGTTTGCAGGGGGCCAATTCACCCCTCCACTTT. The full variable domain, its missing parts supplied by reference TRBV12-5 and TRBJ1-6, is DARVTQTPRHKVTEMGQEVTMRCQPILGHNTVFWYRQTMMQGLELLAYFRNRAPLDDSGMPKDRFSAEMPDATLATLKIQPSEPRDSAVYFCASGLQGANSPLHFGNGTRLTVT.

The rearrangement links TRBV27 to TRBJ2-1; D may be TRBD2 (5 bases). V dropped 6 bases and J dropped 7 bases, with 19 bases sitting between them. The CDR3 covers 15 residues. Germline V lookup: CDR1 MNHEY, CDR2 SMNVEV (reference sequence). CDR3 sequence (DNA): TGTGCCAGCAGGGTAGGAGGAGGTGGGAATAATGAGCAGTTCTTC. Residues: CASRVGGGGNNEQFF.

The V gene is TRBV19, the J gene TRBJ2-7; 9 bases align to TRBD1. CDR3 length: 14 amino acids. Germline CDR1 reads LNHDA; CDR2 reads SQIVND (reference sequence). V gave up 3 bases and J gave up 3 bases; unmatched junction bases: 3. The CDR3: CASSMRDRVYEQYF. The CDR3 DNA reads TGTGCCAGTAGTATGAGGGACAGGGTCTACGAGCAGTACTTC.

The rearrangement uses TRBV28 and TRBJ1-5; D unclear. The V end lost 11 bases, the J end lost 9 bases, and 17 bases lay between the germline ends. Germline V gives CDR1 MDHEN, CDR2 SYDVKM. This CDR3 is 12 amino acids long. CDR3 in amino acids: CAGKEEKGPQHF. The CDR3 DNA follows: TGTGCCGGAAAAGAGGAAAAAGGGCCCCAGCATTTT.

The chain employs TRBV7-9 and TRBJ2-2; D remains ambiguous. Trimming removed 5 bases at V and 4 bases at J, with 14 bases between. This CDR3 region has 15 residues. CDR1 and CDR2 from the germline V gene are SEHNR and FQNEAQ (reference sequence). The CDR3: CASSPGDPGTGELFF. The DNA of the CDR3 is TGTGCCAGCAGCCCCGGCGACCCGGGCACCGGGGAGCTGTTTTTT.

This clone was seen once. The genes are TRBV5-1 and TRBJ1-1; TRBD1 might be the D (5 bases). V dropped 3 bases and J dropped 5 bases, with 17 bases sitting between them. The CDR3 runs 15 residues. The germline gives CDR1 SGHRS, CDR2 YFSETQ. CDR3 coding DNA: TGCGCCAGCAGCTCCTCAGGGAAGAAAGGGACTGAAGCTTTCTTT. It codes for CASSSSGKKGTEAFF.

The chain employs TRBV5-1 and TRBJ1-1, with no clear D. Germline CDR1 is SGHRS and CDR2 is YFSETQ. V was cut by 0 bases and J by 5 bases, with 17 bases left in between. CDR3 length: 16 amino acids. CDR3 DNA: TGCGCCAGCAGCTTGGGTGGGTCAGGAAAAGGAACTGAAGCTTTCTTT. Translating gives CASSLGGSGKGTEAFF.

V is TRBV19 and J is TRBJ1-4; no reliable D call. V lost 7 bases to trimming and J lost 5 bases, with 17 bases between them. Germline V gene data show CDR1 as LNHDA and CDR2 as SQIVND (reference sequence). The CDR3 is 15 residues long. CDR3 bases: TGTGCCAGTAATGATCGGGGAAACCCAAATGAAAAACTGTTTTTT. It codes for CASNDRGNPNEKLFF. Using reference TRBV19 and TRBJ1-4 for the parts outside the CDR3, the full variable domain is DGGITQSPKYLFRKEGQNVTLSCEQNLNHDAMYWYRQDPGQGLRLIYYSQIVNDFQKGDIAEGYSVSREKKESFPLTVTSAQKNPTAFYLCASNDRGNPNEKLFFGSGTQLSVL.

The chain joins TRBV7-2 to TRBJ1-1, with TRBD1 identical over 9 bases. Germline values: CDR1 SGHTA, CDR2 FQGNSA. The V gene end was trimmed by 5 bases and the J gene end by 6 bases; junction bases not matched to a gene: 10. The CDR3 extends over 15 amino acids. DNA of the CDR3: TGTGCCAGCAGCCCTGAAGGACAGGGGTCGTCTGAAGCTTTCTTT. Translation: CASSPEGQGSSEAFF.

This clone was seen just once. The CDR3 DNA sequence: TGTGCCAGCAGTTTCCCGGGAGAACAGCCCCAGCATTTT. Translated: CASSFPGEQPQHF. This chain connects TRBV6-6 to TRBJ1-5; D is undetermined. This CDR3 is 13 amino acids long. The V end lost 4 bases, the J end lost 7 bases, and 11 bases lay between the germline ends. Germline V gives CDR1 MNHNY, CDR2 SVGAGI (reference sequence).

J is TRBJ1-5 and V is TRBV18; D is uncertain. The CDR3 is 12 residues long. With 6 bases removed from V and 5 bases from J, the gap between germline ends came to 8 bases. The germline CDR1 and CDR2 sequences are KGHSH and LQKENI. CDR3 region: CASSPYDQPQHF. CDR3 coding DNA: TGTGCCAGCTCCCCATATGATCAGCCCCAGCATTTT.

The rearrangement joins TRBV7-8 to TRBJ2-5, with 9 bases aligning to TRBD2. The CDR3 extends over 15 amino acids. Per the germline V gene, CDR1 is SGHVS and CDR2 is FQNEAQ. With 5 bases clipped from V and 5 bases from J, the junction kept 9 bases outside the gene matches. The CDR3, as DNA: TGTGCCAGCAGCCTGAGGACTAGCGAGGAGGAGACCCAGTACTTC. Translating gives CASSLRTSEEETQYF. The variable domain in full, completed from reference TRBV7-8 and TRBJ2-5, reads GAGVSQSPRYKVAKRGQDVALRCDPISGHVSLFWYQQALGQGPEFLTYFQNEAQLDKSGLPSDRFFAERPEGSVSTLKIQRTQQEDSAVYLCASSLRTSEEETQYFGPGTRLLVL.

The chain carries TRBV7-8 and TRBJ2-1; 10 bases line up with TRBD2. V shed 6 bases and J 1 base; nucleotides not matched to a gene: 3. This CDR3 region has 15 residues. The germline V gene has CDR1 SGHVS and CDR2 FQNEAQ. This CDR3 reads CASSRTSGSYNEQFF. CDR3 coding DNA: TGTGCCAGCAGTAGGACTAGCGGATCCTACAATGAGCAGTTCTTC.

The rearrangement links TRBV24-1 to TRBJ2-5, with TRBD1 identical over 12 bases. This CDR3 region has 16 residues. J gave up 5 bases and V 4 bases, and 7 bases lay outside the gene matches. CDR1 is KGHDR, CDR2 SFDVKD, per germline. The CDR3 bases are TGTGCCACCAGTGAATTGGGACAGGGGGCTTGGGAGACCCAGTACTTC. It is translated as CATSELGQGAWETQYF.

V usage is TRBV27 and J usage is TRBJ2-7; 13 positions match TRBD2. Germline V gives CDR1 MNHEY, CDR2 SMNVEV (reference sequence). Trimming cost V 7 bases and J 2 bases; bases outside gene matches: 8. This CDR3 is 16 amino acids long. In DNA, the CDR3 is TGTGCCAGCACCGAGACTAGCGGGAGGAGAACCTACGAGCAGTACTTC. Translating it yields CASTETSGRRTYEQYF.

The chain has TRBV5-4 and TRBJ2-6; TRBD1 matches 7 bases. The CDR3 has 19 residues. The trim removed 4 bases at V and 1 base at J, leaving 14 bases unmatched. Germline values: CDR1 SGHNT, CDR2 YYREEE (reference sequence). CDR3: CASSTRDSPTSSGANVLTF. The CDR3 DNA reads TGTGCCAGCAGCACCCGGGACAGTCCAACCTCGTCTGGGGCCAACGTCCTGACTTTC.

V usage is TRBV11-2 and J usage is TRBJ2-5; 8 bases are a match to TRBD2. This CDR3 region has 15 residues. Unmatched junction bases numbered 9, after V lost 5 bases and J lost 4 bases. CDR1 and CDR2 from the germline V gene are SGHAT and FQNNGV. The CDR3: CASSLTAGEGETQYF. In DNA, the CDR3 is TGTGCCAGCAGCCTCACAGCGGGAGAGGGAGAGACCCAGTACTTC.

The CDR3 loop reads CASSLSSAGAGPDTQYF. The CDR3 bases are TGTGCCAGCAGCTTAAGTTCGGCGGGAGCTGGTCCAGATACGCAGTATTTT. The chain joins TRBV11-2 to TRBJ2-3; 7 nucleotides agree with TRBD2. The CDR3 has 17 amino acids. CDR1 is SGHAT, CDR2 FQNNGV, per germline. V was clipped by 2 bases and J by 4 bases; unmatched bases: 12.

The rearrangement joins TRBV28 to TRBJ1-1; 9 nucleotides align to TRBD1. The CDR3 loop spans 15 amino acids. The J segment lost 5 bases and the V segment lost 8 bases, leaving 12 bases of the junction unmatched. CDR1 and CDR2 (germline): MDHEN, SYDVKM. The CDR3 loop is CASGFTGTGLTEAFF. CDR3 in DNA: TGTGCCAGCGGATTCACCGGGACAGGGCTAACTGAAGCTTTCTTT.

V and J are TRBV9 and TRBJ1-1, with a tentative D call TRBD1 (5 bases). Between the trimmed V and J ends, which lost 3 bases and 1 base, there was a span of 13 bases. The germline gives CDR1 SGDLS, CDR2 YYNGEE. This CDR3 is 15 amino acids long. CDR3 sequence (DNA): TGTGCCAGCAGCGACCGGACACGGCCGAACACTGAAGCTTTCTTT. It translates to CASSDRTRPNTEAFF.

The gene calls are TRBV28 and TRBJ2-1; TRBD1 agrees at 8 bases. The germline CDR1 and CDR2 sequences are MDHEN and SYDVKM. J lost 8 bases, V lost 4 bases, and 4 bases had no gene match. CDR3 size: 13 residues. The CDR3 loop reads CASSWTGWDEQFF. CDR3 DNA: TGTGCCAGCAGTTGGACAGGGTGGGATGAGCAGTTCTTC.